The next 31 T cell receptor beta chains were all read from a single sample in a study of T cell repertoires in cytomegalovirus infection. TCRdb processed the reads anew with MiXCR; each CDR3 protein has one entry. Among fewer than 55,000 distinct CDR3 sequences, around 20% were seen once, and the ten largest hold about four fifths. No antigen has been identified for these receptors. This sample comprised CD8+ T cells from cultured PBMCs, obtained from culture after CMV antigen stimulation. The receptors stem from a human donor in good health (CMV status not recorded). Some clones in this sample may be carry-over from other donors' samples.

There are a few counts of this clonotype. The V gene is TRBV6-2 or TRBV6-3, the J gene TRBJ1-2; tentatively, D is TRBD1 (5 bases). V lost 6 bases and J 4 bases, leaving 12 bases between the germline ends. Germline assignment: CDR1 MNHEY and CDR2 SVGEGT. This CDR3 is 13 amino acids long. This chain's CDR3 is CASSPGAGYGYTF. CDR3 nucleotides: TGTGCCAGCAGCCCCGGGGCGGGCTATGGCTACACCTTC.

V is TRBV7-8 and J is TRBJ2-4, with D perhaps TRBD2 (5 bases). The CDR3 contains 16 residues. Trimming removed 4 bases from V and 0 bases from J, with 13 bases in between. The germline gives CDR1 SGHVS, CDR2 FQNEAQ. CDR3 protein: CASSSDYQLAKNIQYF. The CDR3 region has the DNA TGTGCCAGCAGCTCCGACTACCAGCTAGCCAAAAACATTCAGTACTTC.

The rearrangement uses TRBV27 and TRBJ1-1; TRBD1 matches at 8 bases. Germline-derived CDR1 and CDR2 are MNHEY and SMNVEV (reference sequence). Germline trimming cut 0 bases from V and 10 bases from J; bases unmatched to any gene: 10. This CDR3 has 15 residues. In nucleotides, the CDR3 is TGTGCCAGCAGTTTATCTTCCAACAGGGGGGGCATAGCTTTCTTT. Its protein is CASSLSSNRGGIAFF.

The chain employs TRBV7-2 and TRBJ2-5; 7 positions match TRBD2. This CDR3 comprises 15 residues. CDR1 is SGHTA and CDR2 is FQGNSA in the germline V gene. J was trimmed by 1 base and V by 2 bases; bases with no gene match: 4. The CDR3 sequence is CASSLWWGGQETQYF. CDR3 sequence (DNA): TGTGCCAGCAGCTTATGGTGGGGGGGCCAAGAGACCCAGTACTTC.

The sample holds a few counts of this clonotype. The CDR3 DNA follows: TGTGCCAGCAGTGTCCTGGACAGGGACTATGGCTACACCTTC. Protein product: CASSVLDRDYGYTF. V usage is TRBV6-2 or TRBV6-3 and J usage is TRBJ1-2; the match to TRBD1 covers 8 bases. J lost 3 bases, V lost 5 bases, and 5 bases had no gene match. CDR1 and CDR2 from the germline V gene are MNHEY and SVGEGT. This CDR3 region has 14 residues.

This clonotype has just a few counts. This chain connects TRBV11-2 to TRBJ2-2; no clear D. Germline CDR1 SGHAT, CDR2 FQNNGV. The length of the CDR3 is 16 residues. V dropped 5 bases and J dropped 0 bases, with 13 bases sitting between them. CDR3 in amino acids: CASSHPTSPNTGELFF. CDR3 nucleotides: TGTGCCAGCAGCCATCCCACCTCTCCGAACACCGGGGAGCTGTTTTTT.

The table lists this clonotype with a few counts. The CDR3 nucleotides are TGTGCCAGCAACCTTTTTGGAGGAGGCAATGAGCAGTTCTTC. Residues: CASNLFGGGNEQFF. The chain is built from TRBV12-3 or TRBV12-4 and TRBJ2-1; TRBD2 might be the D (5 bases). The germline V and J ends were trimmed by 7 bases and 6 bases, with 16 bases remaining between them. The CDR3 has 14 residues.

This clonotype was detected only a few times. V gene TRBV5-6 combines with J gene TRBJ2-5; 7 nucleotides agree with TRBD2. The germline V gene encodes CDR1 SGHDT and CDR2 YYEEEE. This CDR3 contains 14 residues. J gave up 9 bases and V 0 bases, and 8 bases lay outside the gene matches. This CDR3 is CASSLGGGIGAQYF. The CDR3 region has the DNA TGTGCCAGCAGCTTGGGGGGGGGTATCGGGGCCCAGTACTTC.

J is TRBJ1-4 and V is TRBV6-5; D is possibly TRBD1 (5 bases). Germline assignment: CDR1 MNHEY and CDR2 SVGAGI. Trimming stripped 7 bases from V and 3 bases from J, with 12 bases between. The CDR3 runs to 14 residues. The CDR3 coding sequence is TGTGCCAGCAATACCGGGGGTTCTAATGAAAAACTGTTTTTT. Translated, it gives CASNTGGSNEKLFF.

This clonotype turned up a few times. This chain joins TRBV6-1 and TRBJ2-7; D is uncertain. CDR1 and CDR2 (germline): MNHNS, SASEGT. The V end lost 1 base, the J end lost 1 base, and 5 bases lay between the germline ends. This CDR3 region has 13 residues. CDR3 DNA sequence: TGTGCCAGCAGTGAAGGGGTTTCCTACGAGCAGTACTTC. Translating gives CASSEGVSYEQYF.

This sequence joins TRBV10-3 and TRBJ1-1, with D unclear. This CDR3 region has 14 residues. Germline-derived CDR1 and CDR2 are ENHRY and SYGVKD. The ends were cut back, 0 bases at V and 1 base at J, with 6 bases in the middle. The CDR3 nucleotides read TGTGCCATCAGTGAGTCATCGGCGAACACTGAAGCTTTCTTT. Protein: CAISESSANTEAFF.

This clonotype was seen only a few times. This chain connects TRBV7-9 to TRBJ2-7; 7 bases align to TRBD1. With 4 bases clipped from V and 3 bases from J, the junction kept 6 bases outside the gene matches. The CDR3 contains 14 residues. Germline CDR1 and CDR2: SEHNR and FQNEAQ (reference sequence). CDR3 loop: CASSSGTARYEQYF. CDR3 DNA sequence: TGTGCCAGCAGCTCCGGGACAGCTCGCTACGAGCAGTACTTC.

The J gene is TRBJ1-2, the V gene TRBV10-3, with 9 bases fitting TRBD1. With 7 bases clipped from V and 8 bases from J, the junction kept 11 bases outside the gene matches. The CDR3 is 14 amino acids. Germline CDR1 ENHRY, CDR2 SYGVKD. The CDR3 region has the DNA TGTGCCATCACCGAGGTGGGACAGGGAGAGGGCTACACCTTC. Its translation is CAITEVGQGEGYTF.

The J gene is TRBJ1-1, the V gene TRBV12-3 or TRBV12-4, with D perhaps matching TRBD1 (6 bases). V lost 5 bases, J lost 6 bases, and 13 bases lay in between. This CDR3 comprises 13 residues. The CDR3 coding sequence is TGTGCCAGCAGTCCTGGGGGCGGCCCTGAAGCTTTCTTT. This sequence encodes CASSPGGGPEAFF.

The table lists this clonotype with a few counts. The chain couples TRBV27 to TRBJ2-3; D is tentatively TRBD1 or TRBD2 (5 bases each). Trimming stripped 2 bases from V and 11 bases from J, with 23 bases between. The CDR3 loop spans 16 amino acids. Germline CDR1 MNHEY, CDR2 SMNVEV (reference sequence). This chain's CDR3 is CASSLVPGPGGGGQYF. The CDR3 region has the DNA TGTGCCAGCAGTTTAGTTCCGGGACCCGGAGGTGGCGGGCAGTATTTT.

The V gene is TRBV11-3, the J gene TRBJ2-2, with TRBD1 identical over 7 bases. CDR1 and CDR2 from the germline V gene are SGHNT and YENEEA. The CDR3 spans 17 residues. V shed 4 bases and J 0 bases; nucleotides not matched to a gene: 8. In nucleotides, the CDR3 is TGTGCCAGCAGCTATGGGGAGACAGGGACGAACACCGGGGAGCTGTTTTTT. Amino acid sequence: CASSYGETGTNTGELFF.

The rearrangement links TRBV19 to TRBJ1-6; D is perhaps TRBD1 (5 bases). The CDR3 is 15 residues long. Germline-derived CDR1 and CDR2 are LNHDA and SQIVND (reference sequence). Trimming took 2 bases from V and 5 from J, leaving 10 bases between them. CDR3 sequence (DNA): TGTGCCAGTAGTATATCTGACAGCCATAATTCACCCCTCCACTTT. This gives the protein CASSISDSHNSPLHF. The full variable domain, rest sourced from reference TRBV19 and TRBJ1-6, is DGGITQSPKYLFRKEGQNVTLSCEQNLNHDAMYWYRQDPGQGLRLIYYSQIVNDFQKGDIAEGYSVSREKKESFPLTVTSAQKNPTAFYLCASSISDSHNSPLHFGNGTRLTVT.

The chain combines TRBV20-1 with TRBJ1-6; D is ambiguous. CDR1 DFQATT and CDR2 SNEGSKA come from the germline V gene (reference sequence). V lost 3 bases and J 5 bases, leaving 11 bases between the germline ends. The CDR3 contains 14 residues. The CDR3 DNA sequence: TGCAGTGCTAGCGGTATCGGACATAATTCACCCCTCCACTTT. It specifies CSASGIGHNSPLHF.

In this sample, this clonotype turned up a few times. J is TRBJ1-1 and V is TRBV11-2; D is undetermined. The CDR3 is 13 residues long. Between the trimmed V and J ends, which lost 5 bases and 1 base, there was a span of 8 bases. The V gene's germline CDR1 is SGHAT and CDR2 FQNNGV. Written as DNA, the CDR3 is TGTGCCAGCAGCAGCACAGAGAACACTGAAGCTTTCTTT. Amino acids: CASSSTENTEAFF.

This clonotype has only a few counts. The DNA for the CDR3 is TGTGCCAGCAGTTACTCGCGAGAGACCCAGTACTTC. The encoded protein is CASSYSRETQYF. This rearrangement joins TRBV6-2 or TRBV6-3 to TRBJ2-5; D is unresolved. The V end was cut by 0 bases, the J end by 4 bases, with 3 bases between. Germline CDR1 MNHEY, CDR2 SVGEGT. The CDR3 sequence is 12 residues long.

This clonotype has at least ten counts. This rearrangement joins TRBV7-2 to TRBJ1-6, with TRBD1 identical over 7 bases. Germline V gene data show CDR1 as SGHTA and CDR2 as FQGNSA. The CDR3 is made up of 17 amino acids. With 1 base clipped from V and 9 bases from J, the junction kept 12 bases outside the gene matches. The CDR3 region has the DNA TGTGCCAGCAGCTTAGATAAAATTGACAGGGAACCTTCACCCCTCCACTTT. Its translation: CASSLDKIDREPSPLHF. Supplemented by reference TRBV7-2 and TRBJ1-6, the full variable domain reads GAGVSQSPSNKVTEKGKDVELRCDPISGHTALYWYRQSLGQGLEFLIYFQGNSAPDKSGLPSDRFSAERTGGSVSTLTIQRTQQEDSAVYLCASSLDKIDREPSPLHFGNGTRLTVT.

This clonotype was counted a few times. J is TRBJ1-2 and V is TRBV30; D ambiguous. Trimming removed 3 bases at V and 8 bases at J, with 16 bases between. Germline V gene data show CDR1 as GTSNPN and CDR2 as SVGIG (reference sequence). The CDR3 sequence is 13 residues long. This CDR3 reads CAWSHTTNGGYTF. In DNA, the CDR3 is TGTGCCTGGAGCCATACCACCAACGGGGGCTACACCTTC.

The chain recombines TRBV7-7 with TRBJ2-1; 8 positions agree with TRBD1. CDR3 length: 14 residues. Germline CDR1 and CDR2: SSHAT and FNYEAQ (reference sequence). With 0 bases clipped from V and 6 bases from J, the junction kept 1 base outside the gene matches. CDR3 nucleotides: TGTGCCAGCAGCTTAGCGGACAGGGCCAATGAGCAGTTCTTC. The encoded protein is CASSLADRANEQFF.

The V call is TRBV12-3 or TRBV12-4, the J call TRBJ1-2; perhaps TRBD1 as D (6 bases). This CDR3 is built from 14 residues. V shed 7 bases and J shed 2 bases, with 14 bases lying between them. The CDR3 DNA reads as TGTGCCAGCAAGGCGGGGGGCACCAACTATGGCTACACCTTC. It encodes CASKAGGTNYGYTF.

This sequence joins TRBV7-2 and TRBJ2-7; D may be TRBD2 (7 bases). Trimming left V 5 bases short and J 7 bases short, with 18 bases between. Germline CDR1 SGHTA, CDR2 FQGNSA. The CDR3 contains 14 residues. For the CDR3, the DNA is TGTGCCAGCAGCCGAGGGACATCCGGGGGGGAGCAGTACTTC. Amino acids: CASSRGTSGGEQYF.

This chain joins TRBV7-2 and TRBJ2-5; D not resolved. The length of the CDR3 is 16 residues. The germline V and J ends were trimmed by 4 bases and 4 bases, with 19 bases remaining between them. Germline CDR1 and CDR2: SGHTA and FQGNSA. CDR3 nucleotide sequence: TGTGCCAGCAGCTACGCCGGACCAATCCCAATAGAGACCCAGTACTTC. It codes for CASSYAGPIPIETQYF.

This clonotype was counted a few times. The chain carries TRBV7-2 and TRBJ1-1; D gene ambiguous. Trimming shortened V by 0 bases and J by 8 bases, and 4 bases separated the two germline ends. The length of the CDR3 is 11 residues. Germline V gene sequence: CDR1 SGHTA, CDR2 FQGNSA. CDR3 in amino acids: CASSLAPEAFF. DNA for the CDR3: TGTGCCAGCAGCTTAGCGCCGGAAGCTTTCTTT.

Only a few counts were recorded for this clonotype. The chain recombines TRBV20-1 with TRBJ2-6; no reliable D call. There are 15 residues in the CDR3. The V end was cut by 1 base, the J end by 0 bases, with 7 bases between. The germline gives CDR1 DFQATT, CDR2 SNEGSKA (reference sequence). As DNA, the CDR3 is TGCAGTGCTAGAGGCAGCCTCTCTGGGGCCAACGTCCTGACTTTC. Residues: CSARGSLSGANVLTF.

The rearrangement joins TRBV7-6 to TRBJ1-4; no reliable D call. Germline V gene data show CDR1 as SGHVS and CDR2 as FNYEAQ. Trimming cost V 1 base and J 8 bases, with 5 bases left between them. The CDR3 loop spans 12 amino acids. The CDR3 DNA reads TGTGCCAGCAGCTTAGTGGGCGAAAAACTGTTTTTT. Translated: CASSLVGEKLFF.

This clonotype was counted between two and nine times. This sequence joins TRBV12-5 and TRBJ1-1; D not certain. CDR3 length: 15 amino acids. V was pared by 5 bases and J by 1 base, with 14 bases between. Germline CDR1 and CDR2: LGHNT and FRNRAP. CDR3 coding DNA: TGTGCTAGTGGTGGACTAGAAGGGAGGAACACTGAAGCTTTCTTT. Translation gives CASGGLEGRNTEAFF.

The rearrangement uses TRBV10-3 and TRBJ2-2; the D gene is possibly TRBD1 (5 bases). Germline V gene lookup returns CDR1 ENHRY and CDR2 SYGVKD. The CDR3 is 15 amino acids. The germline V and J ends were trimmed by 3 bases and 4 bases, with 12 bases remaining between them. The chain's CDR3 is CAISESPDSTGELFF. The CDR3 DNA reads TGTGCCATCAGTGAAAGTCCCGACAGCACCGGGGAGCTGTTTTTT.